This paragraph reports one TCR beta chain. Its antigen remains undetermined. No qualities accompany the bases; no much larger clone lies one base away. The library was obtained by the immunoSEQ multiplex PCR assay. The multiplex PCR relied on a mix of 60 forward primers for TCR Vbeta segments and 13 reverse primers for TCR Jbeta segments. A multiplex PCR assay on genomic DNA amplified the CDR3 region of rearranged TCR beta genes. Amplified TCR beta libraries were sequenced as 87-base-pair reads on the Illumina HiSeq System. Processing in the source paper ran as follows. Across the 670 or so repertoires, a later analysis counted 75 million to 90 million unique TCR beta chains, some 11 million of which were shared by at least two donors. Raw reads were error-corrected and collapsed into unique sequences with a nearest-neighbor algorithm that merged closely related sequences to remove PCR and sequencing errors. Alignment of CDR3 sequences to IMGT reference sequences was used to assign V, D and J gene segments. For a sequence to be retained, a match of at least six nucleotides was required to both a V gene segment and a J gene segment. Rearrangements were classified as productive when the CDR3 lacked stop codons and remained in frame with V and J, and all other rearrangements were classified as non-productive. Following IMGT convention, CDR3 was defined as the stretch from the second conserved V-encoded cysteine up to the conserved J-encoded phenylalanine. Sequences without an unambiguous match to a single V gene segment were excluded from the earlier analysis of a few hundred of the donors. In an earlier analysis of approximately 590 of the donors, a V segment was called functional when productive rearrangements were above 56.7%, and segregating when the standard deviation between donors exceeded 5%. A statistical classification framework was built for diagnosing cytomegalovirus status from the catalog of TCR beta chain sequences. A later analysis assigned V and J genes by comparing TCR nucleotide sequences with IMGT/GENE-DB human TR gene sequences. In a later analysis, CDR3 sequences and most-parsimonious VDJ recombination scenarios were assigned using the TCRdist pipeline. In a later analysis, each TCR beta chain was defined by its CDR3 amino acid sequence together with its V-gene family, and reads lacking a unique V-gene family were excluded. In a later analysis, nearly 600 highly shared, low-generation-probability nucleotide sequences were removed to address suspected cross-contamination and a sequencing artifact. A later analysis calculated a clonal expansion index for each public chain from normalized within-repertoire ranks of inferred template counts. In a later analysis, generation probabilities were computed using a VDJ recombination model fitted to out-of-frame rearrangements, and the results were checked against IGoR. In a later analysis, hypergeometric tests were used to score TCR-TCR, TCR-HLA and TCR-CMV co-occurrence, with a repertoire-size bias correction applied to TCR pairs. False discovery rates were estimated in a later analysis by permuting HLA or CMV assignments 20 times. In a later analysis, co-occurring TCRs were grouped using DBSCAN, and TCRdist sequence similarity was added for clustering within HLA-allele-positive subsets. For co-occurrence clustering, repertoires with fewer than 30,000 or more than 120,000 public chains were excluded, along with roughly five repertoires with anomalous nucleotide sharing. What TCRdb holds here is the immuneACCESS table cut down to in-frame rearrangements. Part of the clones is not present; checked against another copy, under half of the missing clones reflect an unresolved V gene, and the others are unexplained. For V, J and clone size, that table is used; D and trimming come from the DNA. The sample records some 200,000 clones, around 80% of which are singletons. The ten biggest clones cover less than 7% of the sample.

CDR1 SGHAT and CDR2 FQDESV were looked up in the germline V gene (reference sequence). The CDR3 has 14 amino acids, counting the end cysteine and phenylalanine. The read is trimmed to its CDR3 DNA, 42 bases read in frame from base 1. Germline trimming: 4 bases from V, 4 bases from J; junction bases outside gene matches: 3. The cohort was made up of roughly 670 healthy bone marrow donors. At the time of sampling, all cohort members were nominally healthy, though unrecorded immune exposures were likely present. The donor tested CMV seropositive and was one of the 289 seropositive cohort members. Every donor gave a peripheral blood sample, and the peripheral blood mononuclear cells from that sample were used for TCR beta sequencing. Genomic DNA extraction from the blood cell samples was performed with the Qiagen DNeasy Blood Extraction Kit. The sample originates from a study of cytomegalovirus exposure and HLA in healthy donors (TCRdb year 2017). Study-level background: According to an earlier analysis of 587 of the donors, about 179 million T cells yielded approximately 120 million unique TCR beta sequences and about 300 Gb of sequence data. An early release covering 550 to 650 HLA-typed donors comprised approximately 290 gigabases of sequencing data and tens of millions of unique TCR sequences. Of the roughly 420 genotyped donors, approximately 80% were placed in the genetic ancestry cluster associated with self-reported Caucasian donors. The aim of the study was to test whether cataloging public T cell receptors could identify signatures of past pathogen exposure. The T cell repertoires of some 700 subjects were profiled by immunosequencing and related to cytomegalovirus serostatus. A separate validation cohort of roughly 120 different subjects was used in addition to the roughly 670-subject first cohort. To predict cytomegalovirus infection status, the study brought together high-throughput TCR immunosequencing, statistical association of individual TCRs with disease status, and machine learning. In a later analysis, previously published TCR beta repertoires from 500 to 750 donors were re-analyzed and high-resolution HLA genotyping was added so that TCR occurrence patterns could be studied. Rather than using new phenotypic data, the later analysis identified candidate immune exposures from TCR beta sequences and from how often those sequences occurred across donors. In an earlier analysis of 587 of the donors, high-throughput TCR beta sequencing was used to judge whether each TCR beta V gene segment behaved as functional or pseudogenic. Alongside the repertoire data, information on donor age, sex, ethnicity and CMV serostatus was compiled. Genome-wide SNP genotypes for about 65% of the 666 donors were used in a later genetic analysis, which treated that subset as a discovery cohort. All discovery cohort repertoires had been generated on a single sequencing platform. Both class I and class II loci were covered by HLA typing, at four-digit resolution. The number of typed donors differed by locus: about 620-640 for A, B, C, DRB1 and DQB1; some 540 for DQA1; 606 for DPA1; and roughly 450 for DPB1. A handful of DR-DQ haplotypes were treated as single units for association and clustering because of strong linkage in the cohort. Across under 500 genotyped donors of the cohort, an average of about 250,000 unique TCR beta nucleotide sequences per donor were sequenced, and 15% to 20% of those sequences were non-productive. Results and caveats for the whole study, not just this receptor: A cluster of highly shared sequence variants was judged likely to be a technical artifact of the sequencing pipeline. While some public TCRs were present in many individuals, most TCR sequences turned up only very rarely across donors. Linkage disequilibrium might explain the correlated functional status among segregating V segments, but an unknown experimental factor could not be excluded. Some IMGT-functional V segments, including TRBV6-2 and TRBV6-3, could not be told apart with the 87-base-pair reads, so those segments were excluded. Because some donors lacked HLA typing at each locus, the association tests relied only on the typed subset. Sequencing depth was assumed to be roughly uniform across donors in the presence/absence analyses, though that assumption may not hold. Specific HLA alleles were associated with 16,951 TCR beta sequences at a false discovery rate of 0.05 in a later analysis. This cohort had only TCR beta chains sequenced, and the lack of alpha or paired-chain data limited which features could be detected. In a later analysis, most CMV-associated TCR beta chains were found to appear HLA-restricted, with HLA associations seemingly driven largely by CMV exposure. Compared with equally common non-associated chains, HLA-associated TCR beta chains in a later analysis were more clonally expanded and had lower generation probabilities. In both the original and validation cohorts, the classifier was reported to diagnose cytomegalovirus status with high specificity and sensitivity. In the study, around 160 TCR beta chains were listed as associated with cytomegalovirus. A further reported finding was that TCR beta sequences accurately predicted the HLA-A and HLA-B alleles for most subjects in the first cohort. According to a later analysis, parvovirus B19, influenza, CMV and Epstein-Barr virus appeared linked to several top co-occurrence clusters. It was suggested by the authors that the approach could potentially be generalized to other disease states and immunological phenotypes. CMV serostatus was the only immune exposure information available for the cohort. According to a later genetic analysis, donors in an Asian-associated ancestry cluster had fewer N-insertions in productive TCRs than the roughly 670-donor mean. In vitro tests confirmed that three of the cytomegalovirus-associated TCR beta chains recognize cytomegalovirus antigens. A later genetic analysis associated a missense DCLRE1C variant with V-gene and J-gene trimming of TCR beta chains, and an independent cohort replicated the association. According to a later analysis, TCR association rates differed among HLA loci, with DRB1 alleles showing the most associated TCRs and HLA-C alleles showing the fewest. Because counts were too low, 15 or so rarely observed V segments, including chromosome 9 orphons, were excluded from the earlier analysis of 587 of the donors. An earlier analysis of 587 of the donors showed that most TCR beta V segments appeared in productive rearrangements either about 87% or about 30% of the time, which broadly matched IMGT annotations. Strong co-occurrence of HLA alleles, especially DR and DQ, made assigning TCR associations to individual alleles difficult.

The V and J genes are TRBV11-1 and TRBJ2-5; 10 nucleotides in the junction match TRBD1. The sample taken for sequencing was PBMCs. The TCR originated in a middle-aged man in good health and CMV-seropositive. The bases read TGTGCCAGCAGCTCCCGGACAGGGGGAGAGACCCAGTACTTC. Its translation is CASSSRTGGETQYF.